This T cell receptor (beta chain) was sequenced for a study of cytomegalovirus exposure and HLA in healthy donors. Study conclusions and caveats: Per published accounts, TCR beta sequences correctly predicted the HLA-A and HLA-B alleles of most subjects. A later analysis reported that several of the most significant clusters appeared to be linked to common viral pathogens, among them Epstein-Barr virus. Later work associated more than 15,000 TCR beta sequences with HLA alleles at 0.05 false discovery rate. V- and J-gene trimming in TCR beta was tied to a missense DCLRE1C variant by an analysis performed later.

Comment on this clone: Its antigen is not identified.

In the PCR, 60 Vbeta and 13 Jbeta primers were used. Generated by immunoSEQ multiplex PCR, the TCRdb table keeps only in-frame clones and is missing some. The data show about 120,000 clones, roughly 79% seen once. The sequence was obtained from a woman aged 40 to 55 in good health and CMV-seronegative. Source material: PBMCs.

Here the CDR3 DNA reads TGTGCCAGCAGCAACCCCGGGACTAGTGTTCCCGAGCAGTACTTC. Translating it yields CASSNPGTSVPEQYF. The V and J genes are TRBV28 and TRBJ2-7; 8 nucleotides line up with TRBD2. CDR3 length: 15 amino acids. V was clipped by 6 bases and J by 6 bases; unmatched bases: 13. Germline assignment: CDR1 MDHEN and CDR2 SYDVKM.